The rows below give T cell receptor beta chains drawn from one sample of a study of shared clonotypes between healthy human individuals. Method: immunoSEQ multiplex PCR; TCRdb's copy keeps in-frame clones and lacks some. The sample comprises millions of clones, about 95% of which are singletons, and about 1.1% rests with the top ten. Source material: naive CD8+ T cells sorted from blood. The receptors originated from a young man in good health. Both conserved end residues are part of each CDR3. The order of the fields is J gene, D gene, CDR3 length, clone size, V gene, CDR3 DNA, CDR3 protein. D genes are given only for firm matches. Clone size appears in some rows only: once, few, many, or a class for an expanded clone.

J gene: TRBJ1-3
D gene: NA
CDR3 length: 13
clone size: once
V gene: TRBV5-1
CDR3 DNA: TGCGCCAGCAGCGCCAGACAGGGAAACACCATATATTTT
CDR3 protein: CASSARQGNTIYF

J gene: TRBJ2-3
D gene: TRBD2
CDR3 length: 13
clone size: NA
V gene: TRBV5-1
CDR3 DNA: TGCGCCAGCAGCTCCCGGGGGGCAGATACGCAGTATTTT
CDR3 protein: CASSSRGADTQYF

J gene: TRBJ2-2
D gene: TRBD1
CDR3 length: 14
clone size: NA
V gene: TRBV9
CDR3 DNA: TGTGCCAGCAGGGGGACAGGAGACACCGGGGAGCTGTTTTTT
CDR3 protein: CASRGTGDTGELFF

J gene: TRBJ1-5
D gene: NA
CDR3 length: 16
clone size: NA
V gene: TRBV4-1
CDR3 DNA: TGCGCCAGCAGCCCCAACCCGGGGGGCACCAATCAGCCCCAGCATTTT
CDR3 protein: CASSPNPGGTNQPQHF

J gene: TRBJ1-1
D gene: NA
CDR3 length: 14
clone size: NA
V gene: TRBV7-6
CDR3 DNA: TGTGCCAGCAGCTCGGACAGTATGAACACTGAAGCTTTCTTT
CDR3 protein: CASSSDSMNTEAFF

J gene: TRBJ1-6
D gene: NA
CDR3 length: 14
clone size: NA
V gene: TRBV7-8
CDR3 DNA: TGTGCCAGCACTGCGGACAGTGATTATTCACCCCTCCACTTT
CDR3 protein: CASTADSDYSPLHF

J gene: TRBJ1-4
D gene: TRBD1
CDR3 length: 14
clone size: NA
V gene: TRBV15
CDR3 DNA: TGTGCCACCAGCAGTGACAGGGGTGTGGAAAAACTGTTTTTT
CDR3 protein: CATSSDRGVEKLFF

J gene: TRBJ2-1
D gene: NA
CDR3 length: 14
clone size: NA
V gene: TRBV9
CDR3 DNA: TGTGCCAGCAGCGTAGGGACCTCGTTGCATGAGCAGTTCTTC
CDR3 protein: CASSVGTSLHEQFF

J gene: TRBJ1-1
D gene: NA
CDR3 length: 14
clone size: once
V gene: TRBV2
CDR3 DNA: TGTGCCGGACTGGTGGGGGGCGCAGAAACTGAAGCTTTCTTT
CDR3 protein: CAGLVGGAETEAFF

J gene: TRBJ1-1
D gene: NA
CDR3 length: 14
clone size: NA
V gene: TRBV27
CDR3 DNA: TGTGCCAGCAGTTTACTCGGGGGGTCCGCTGAAGCTTTCTTT
CDR3 protein: CASSLLGGSAEAFF

J gene: TRBJ1-1
D gene: NA
CDR3 length: 12
clone size: NA
V gene: TRBV7-9
CDR3 DNA: TGTGCCAGCAGCTTACTCCCGCCTGAAGCTTTCTTT
CDR3 protein: CASSLLPPEAFF

J gene: TRBJ1-4
D gene: NA
CDR3 length: 14
clone size: NA
V gene: TRBV5-4
CDR3 DNA: TGTGCCAGCAGCCGGGACAAGGGTTCGGAAAAACTGTTTTTT
CDR3 protein: CASSRDKGSEKLFF

J gene: TRBJ2-7
D gene: NA
CDR3 length: 17
clone size: NA
V gene: TRBV5-4
CDR3 DNA: TGTGCCAGCAGCTTGGGCCCTGGGACGGAGAGCTCCTACGAGCAGTACTTC
CDR3 protein: CASSLGPGTESSYEQYF

J gene: TRBJ1-6
D gene: NA
CDR3 length: 14
clone size: NA
V gene: TRBV2
CDR3 DNA: TGTGCCAGCAGTGAGGACAGCAATAATTCACCCCTCCACTTT
CDR3 protein: CASSEDSNNSPLHF

J gene: TRBJ2-3
D gene: NA
CDR3 length: 11
clone size: NA
V gene: TRBV30
CDR3 DNA: TGTGCCTGGGAGACGGAAGATACGCAGTATTTT
CDR3 protein: CAWETEDTQYF

J gene: TRBJ1-1
D gene: TRBD1
CDR3 length: 16
clone size: once
V gene: TRBV27
CDR3 DNA: TGTGCCAGCAGTTCGCTCTACAGGGGGCTGAACACTGAAGCTTTCTTT
CDR3 protein: CASSSLYRGLNTEAFF

J gene: TRBJ2-7
D gene: NA
CDR3 length: 16
clone size: NA
V gene: TRBV4-3
CDR3 DNA: TGCGCCAGCAGCCAAGATGCAGAAGGTCGCTCCTACGAGCAGTACTTC
CDR3 protein: CASSQDAEGRSYEQYF

J gene: TRBJ2-1
D gene: TRBD2
CDR3 length: 17
clone size: NA
V gene: TRBV7-8
CDR3 DNA: TGTGCCAGCAGCTTGCGACTAGCGGGAGGGCCAGTAGATGAGCAGTTCTTC
CDR3 protein: CASSLRLAGGPVDEQFF

J gene: TRBJ2-7
D gene: TRBD1
CDR3 length: 14
clone size: NA
V gene: TRBV29-1
CDR3 DNA: TGCAGCGTTCAGGGGGAGACGGAAACCTACGAGCAGTACTTC
CDR3 protein: CSVQGETETYEQYF

J gene: TRBJ2-7
D gene: TRBD1
CDR3 length: 12
clone size: NA
V gene: TRBV29-1
CDR3 DNA: TGCAGCGCTTGGACAGGATCCTACGAGCAGTACTTC
CDR3 protein: CSAWTGSYEQYF

J gene: TRBJ2-2
D gene: NA
CDR3 length: 13
clone size: NA
V gene: TRBV27
CDR3 DNA: TGTGCCAGCAGTTATCAGGGCCCCGGGGAGCTGTTTTTT
CDR3 protein: CASSYQGPGELFF

J gene: TRBJ1-6
D gene: NA
CDR3 length: 12
clone size: NA
V gene: TRBV15
CDR3 DNA: TGTGCCACCAGCAGTCTACTCGGACCCCTCCACTTT
CDR3 protein: CATSSLLGPLHF